Each of the 27 T cell receptor beta chains below was sequenced from the same sample in a study of blood T cell repertoires in COVID-19. TCRdb keeps only in-frame clones here, not all; method: immunoSEQ multiplex PCR. The top ten clones hold over 0.75% of a sample with over 200,000 clones, 92% of them seen once. Sequencing was done on a sample of peripheral blood. These receptors came from a man aged 55 to 70 with COVID-19, enrolled during active disease.

This clone appeared a single time. CDR3 region: CASSLNDRDRVEQYF. In DNA form, the CDR3 reads TGTGCCAGCAGCTTGAATGACCGGGACAGGGTTGAGCAGTACTTC. This rearrangement joins TRBV5-4 to TRBJ2-7, with 9 positions matching TRBD1. V shed 1 base, J shed 7 bases, and the junction held 9 bases outside the gene matches. This CDR3 is built from 15 residues. The germline V gene encodes CDR1 SGHNT and CDR2 YYREEE (reference sequence).

This chain connects TRBV5-8 to TRBJ2-1; TRBD1 might be the D (5 bases). With 0 bases removed from V and 4 bases from J, the gap between germline ends came to 11 bases. The CDR3 runs 15 residues. Germline V lookup: CDR1 SGHTS, CDR2 YDEGEE. The CDR3 protein is CASSLVTGAYNEQFF. Here the CDR3 DNA reads TGTGCCAGCAGCTTGGTCACAGGCGCATACAATGAGCAGTTCTTC.

The chain couples TRBV5-4 to TRBJ2-3, with 16 bases matching TRBD2. From germline, CDR1 is SGHNT and CDR2 YYREEE (reference sequence). The CDR3 spans 20 residues. The J segment lost 6 bases and the V segment lost 2 bases, leaving 15 bases of the junction unmatched. The chain's CDR3 is CASSLPLGTSGGALGDTQYF. CDR3 bases: TGTGCCAGCAGCTTACCCTTAGGGACTAGCGGGGGGGCCCTAGGGGATACGCAGTATTTT.

V is TRBV5-8 and J is TRBJ2-3; maybe TRBD2 (6 bases). Deletions cut 3 bases from V and 1 base from J, with 9 bases between. The CDR3 has 14 amino acids. Germline V gives CDR1 SGHTS, CDR2 YDEGEE. CDR3: CASSWEDGTDTQYF. DNA for the CDR3: TGTGCCAGCAGCTGGGAGGACGGCACAGATACGCAGTATTTT.

This sequence joins TRBV27 and TRBJ1-2; D ambiguous. V lost 1 base to trimming and J lost 8 bases, with 11 bases between them. Germline CDR1 reads MNHEY; CDR2 reads SMNVEV (reference sequence). This CDR3 is 13 amino acids long. CDR3 loop: CASSLYPRWGYTF. The CDR3 DNA reads as TGTGCCAGCAGTTTATATCCGAGGTGGGGCTACACCTTC.

This clone was seen once. This chain joins TRBV2 and TRBJ2-2; no firm D call. CDR1 SNHLY and CDR2 FYNNEI come from the germline V gene. The V end lost 6 bases, the J end lost 4 bases, and 6 bases lay between the germline ends. The CDR3 loop spans 12 amino acids. CDR3 region: CASSPSTGELFF. For the CDR3, the DNA is TGTGCCAGCAGCCCATCCACCGGGGAGCTGTTTTTT.

V usage is TRBV9 and J usage is TRBJ2-7; D is perhaps TRBD2 (5 bases). Germline loops: CDR1 SGDLS, CDR2 YYNGEE. The CDR3 contains 16 residues. Between the trimmed V and J ends, which lost 4 bases and 1 base, there was a span of 18 bases. The CDR3 here is CASSSGMWGASYEQYF. The CDR3 DNA reads TGTGCCAGCAGCTCCGGTATGTGGGGAGCGTCCTACGAGCAGTACTTC.

The chain employs TRBV6-6 and TRBJ2-7, with D hard to call. The CDR3 spans 11 residues. In germline, CDR1 is MNHNY, CDR2 SVGAGI (reference sequence). Trimming took 6 bases from V and 9 from J, leaving 12 bases between them. The CDR3 bases are TGTGCCAGCAGCCCGGCGAGGTCGCAGTACTTC. Amino acids: CASSPARSQYF.

This clone occurred once. J is TRBJ1-2 and V is TRBV24-1, with 10 bases that match TRBD1. V shed 12 bases and J 5 bases; nucleotides not matched to a gene: 14. CDR1 and CDR2 (germline): KGHDR, SFDVKD. The CDR3 runs to 15 residues. CDR3 sequence reads: CAAATRDRGYYGYTF. In nucleotides, the CDR3 is TGTGCCGCCGCAACCCGGGACAGGGGTTATTATGGCTACACCTTC.

Comment on this clone: Other DNA variants within this sample encode the same CDR3. The chain couples TRBV29-1 to TRBJ1-1; tentative D call: TRBD1 (5 bases). The CDR3 length is 11 residues. Trimming shortened V by 7 bases and J by 5 bases, and 11 bases separated the two germline ends. CDR1 is SQVTM and CDR2 is ANQGSEA in the germline V gene. This chain's CDR3 is CSARQGTEAFF. The CDR3 DNA follows: TGCAGCGCCCGGCAGGGAACTGAAGCTTTCTTT.

The rearrangement joins TRBV6-1 to TRBJ1-2; TRBD1 is a possible D gene (6 bases). The length of the CDR3 is 17 residues. Germline loops: CDR1 MNHNS, CDR2 SASEGT. Between the trimmed V and J ends, which lost 2 bases and 8 bases, there was a span of 24 bases. The CDR3 coding sequence is TGTGCCAGCAGTGAATCCTCCTTAGGACAGCCGACGCGGGGCTACACCTTC. Encoded protein: CASSESSLGQPTRGYTF.

This clone came up once. V is TRBV11-2 and J is TRBJ2-3; unclear D gene. Germline CDR1 and CDR2: SGHAT and FQNNGV. The CDR3 extends over 11 amino acids. Trimming removed 2 bases from V and 7 bases from J, with 4 bases in between. The CDR3 DNA sequence: TGTGCCAGCAGCTTACCCAATACGCAGTATTTT. Translating gives CASSLPNTQYF.

The chain combines TRBV25-1 with TRBJ2-1; 10 bases line up with TRBD2. Trimming at V came to 3 bases and at J to 3 bases, leaving 5 bases not matched to a gene. The CDR3 has 16 amino acids. Germline V gene lookup returns CDR1 MGHDK and CDR2 SYGVNS. For the CDR3, the DNA is TGTGCCAGCAGTGACTCTAGCGGGAGAGACTACAATGAGCAGTTCTTC. Its translation is CASSDSSGRDYNEQFF.

The V gene is TRBV6-6, the J gene TRBJ1-6; D might be TRBD1 (5 bases). The CDR3 runs to 15 residues. Germline V CDR1 and CDR2: MNHNY, SVGAGI (reference sequence). Trimming took off 2 bases at V and 5 bases at J, with 10 bases between the two ends. The CDR3, as DNA: TGTGCCAGCAGTTACGCAATGGACAATAATTCACCCCTCCACTTT. It codes for CASSYAMDNNSPLHF.

This chain uses TRBV10-3 with TRBJ2-1; TRBD2 agrees at 8 bases. V shed 10 bases and J 8 bases; nucleotides not matched to a gene: 10. The CDR3 is 13 amino acids. From germline, CDR1 is ENHRY and CDR2 SYGVKD. CDR3 DNA: TGTGCCAACGGGAGGGGGGAGGCTTATGAGCAGTTCTTC. It codes for CANGRGEAYEQFF.

This chain links TRBV5-5 with TRBJ1-1; the D is unclear. The CDR3 is 14 residues long. Trimming took off 0 bases at V and 4 bases at J, with 10 bases between the two ends. Germline-derived CDR1 and CDR2 are SGHKS and YYEKEE (reference sequence). CDR3 sequence reads: CASSLVERSTEAFF. The CDR3 region has the DNA TGTGCCAGCAGCTTGGTCGAGAGAAGCACTGAAGCTTTCTTT.

This chain's CDR3 is CASSPPGRTEKFF. The CDR3 bases are TGTGCCAGCAGTCCCCCCGGGAGGACGGAGAAGTTCTTC. The rearrangement joins TRBV6-5 to TRBJ2-1; 7 nucleotides agree with TRBD2. The CDR3 spans 13 residues. Germline assignment: CDR1 MNHEY and CDR2 SVGAGI. V dropped 5 bases and J dropped 14; count of bases not matched to a gene: 12.

This clone was picked up one time. V gene TRBV29-1 combines with J gene TRBJ1-2; TRBD1 agrees at 11 bases. Trimming took 2 bases from V and 3 from J; bases not matched to a gene: 8. Germline lookup yields CDR1 SQVTM and CDR2 ANQGSEA. CDR3 length: 16 residues. The CDR3 region has the DNA TGCAGCGTTGAACCGGGACAGGGGGGCGGCCACTATGGCTACACCTTC. Translating gives CSVEPGQGGGHYGYTF.

This clone was seen only a few times. The V and J genes are TRBV10-2 and TRBJ1-6; tentative D call: TRBD1 (5 bases). The CDR3 runs to 13 residues. Trimming shortened V by 4 bases and J by 8 bases, and 9 bases separated the two germline ends. The germline CDR1 and CDR2 sequences are WSHSY and SAAADI. The CDR3 reads CASSGTQDSPLHF. The CDR3, as DNA: TGCGCCAGCAGTGGCACACAGGATTCACCCCTCCACTTT.

The chain combines TRBV10-3 with TRBJ2-5; 8 bases map to TRBD1. The CDR3 has 13 residues. The germline V gene encodes CDR1 ENHRY and CDR2 SYGVKD. V gave up 6 bases and J gave up 4 bases; unmatched junction bases: 4. The CDR3 bases are TGTGCCATCAGCTGGGACAGGCTAGAGACCCAGTACTTC. Translating gives CAISWDRLETQYF.

The V call is TRBV7-2, the J call TRBJ2-3; 10 nucleotides agree with TRBD1. The length of the CDR3 is 16 residues. The V gene's germline CDR1 is SGHTA and CDR2 FQGNSA. J gave up 4 bases and V 1 base, and 5 bases lay outside the gene matches. The CDR3 reads CASSLVGGTGADTQYF. The CDR3 DNA reads as TGTGCCAGCAGCTTAGTCGGCGGGACAGGGGCAGATACGCAGTATTTT.

The chain couples TRBV6-5 to TRBJ1-2; 7 nucleotides align to TRBD1. With 2 bases clipped from V and 5 bases from J, the junction kept 11 bases outside the gene matches. The CDR3 sequence is 16 residues long. The germline CDR1 and CDR2 sequences are MNHEY and SVGAGI. The CDR3 is CASSYRKGGGGYGYTF. The DNA for the CDR3 is TGTGCCAGCAGTTACCGGAAAGGGGGCGGAGGATATGGCTACACCTTC.

On this clone: The sample contains more than one DNA sequence encoding this CDR3. The V call is TRBV6-6, the J call TRBJ2-2; 7 nucleotides agree with TRBD2. This CDR3 region has 16 residues. Germline V gene data show CDR1 as MNHNY and CDR2 as SVGAGI (reference sequence). V lost 0 bases and J lost 2; bases outside the gene matches: 3. CDR3 sequence reads: CASSYSGGGNTGELFF. The CDR3 bases are TGTGCCAGCAGTTACTCGGGCGGGGGTAACACCGGGGAGCTGTTTTTT.

V and J are TRBV18 and TRBJ2-2, with D maybe TRBD2 (6 bases). Trimming removed 2 bases from V and 6 bases from J, with 13 bases in between. Germline CDR1 reads KGHSH; CDR2 reads LQKENI. The CDR3 is 15 residues long. CDR3 in DNA: TGTGCCAGCTCACCATCTGCTGGAGGGGCCGGGGAGCTGTTTTTT. The encoded protein is CASSPSAGGAGELFF.

The chain couples TRBV28 to TRBJ1-1; 9 nucleotides match TRBD1. The V gene end was trimmed by 2 bases and the J gene end by 10 bases; junction bases not matched to a gene: 14. In germline, CDR1 is MDHEN, CDR2 SYDVKM. The CDR3 loop spans 16 amino acids. The CDR3 sequence is CASSLTGGASLGSAFF. CDR3 sequence (DNA): TGTGCCAGCAGTTTAACAGGGGGCGCATCTTTGGGTTCAGCTTTCTTT.

The chain is built from TRBV12-3 or TRBV12-4 and TRBJ2-5; D gene uncertain. Trimming pared 7 bases from V and 5 bases from J, leaving 11 bases between. The CDR3 runs to 12 residues. In nucleotides, the CDR3 is TGTGCCAGCACCCCGGGTAGGGAGACCCAGTACTTC. Protein: CASTPGRETQYF.

The gene calls are TRBV6-2 or TRBV6-3 and TRBJ2-1; D is undetermined. Between the trimmed V and J ends, which lost 2 bases and 1 base, there was a span of 12 bases. The CDR3 covers 16 residues. CDR1 is MNHEY and CDR2 is SVGEGT in the germline V gene. CDR3 loop: CASSYPRRRSYNEQFF. For the CDR3, the DNA is TGTGCCAGCAGTTACCCGAGGAGAAGGTCCTACAATGAGCAGTTCTTC.